The 27 T cell receptor beta chains in this list originate from one sample, sequenced in a study of blood T cell repertoires in COVID-19. TCRdb's copy holds only in-frame clones and misses some; the assay was immunoSEQ multiplex PCR. Of about 31,000 clones listed, 89% are singletons. The material sequenced was peripheral blood. The receptors were sampled from a middle-aged woman with active or convalescent COVID-19.

V is TRBV5-8 and J is TRBJ1-6, with a possible D match to TRBD1 (6 bases). CDR3 length: 15 amino acids. The V end lost 4 bases, the J end lost 3 bases, and 11 bases lay between the germline ends. Looked up from germline, CDR1 is SGHTS and CDR2 is YDEGEE. DNA of the CDR3: TGTGCCAGCAGCGAGATCAGGGGCTATAATTCACCCCTCCACTTT. This translates into CASSEIRGYNSPLHF.

This clone appeared a single time. The chain joins TRBV19 to TRBJ2-7; TRBD1 is a possible D gene (5 bases). Trimming took off 9 bases at V and 0 bases at J, with 15 bases between the two ends. Germline V CDR1 and CDR2: LNHDA, SQIVND (reference sequence). The length of the CDR3 is 14 residues. This CDR3 is CASQQTDSSYEQYF. Written as DNA, the CDR3 is TGTGCCAGCCAACAAACTGACAGCTCCTACGAGCAGTACTTC.

A remark on this clone: One end of the junction does not line up with germline, which may come from a read error. Other DNA sequences from this sample encode an identical CDR3 as well. J is TRBJ2-3 and V is TRBV7-9, with 10 bases matching TRBD1. The CDR3 is made up of 18 amino acids. Germline CDR1 is SEHNR and CDR2 is FQNEAQ (reference sequence). This CDR3 reads CASPNTIGDRGYTDTQYF. As DNA, the CDR3 is TGTGCCAGCCCCAATACCATAGGGGACAGGGGATACACAGATACGCAATATTTT.

DNA of the CDR3: TGTGCCAGCAGTTTCGACAGGGCCTCCGGCTACACCTTC. Translated: CASSFDRASGYTF. The chain links TRBV12-3 or TRBV12-4 to TRBJ1-2, with 7 bases fitting TRBD1. V was pared by 3 bases and J by 8 bases, with 6 bases of the junction left unmatched. CDR3 length: 13 residues.

The chain combines TRBV29-1 with TRBJ2-3; possibly TRBD1 for D (6 bases). The CDR3 length is 14 residues. Trimming removed 5 bases from V and 2 bases from J, with 14 bases in between. Germline loops: CDR1 SQVTM, CDR2 ANQGSEA. The CDR3 DNA sequence: TGCAGCGTTCTCTTGACAGGCTCCACAGATACGCAGTATTTT. Protein product: CSVLLTGSTDTQYF.

The V and J genes are TRBV3-1 (or the pseudogene TRBV3-2) and TRBJ2-7; 10 bases match TRBD2. CDR3 length equals 17 residues. V dropped 2 bases and J dropped 2; count of bases not matched to a gene: 9. Germline V CDR1 and CDR2: LGHDT, YNNKEL (reference sequence). The CDR3 protein is CASSQRLGLAATYEQYF. For the CDR3, the DNA is TGTGCCAGCAGCCAACGACTCGGACTAGCGGCGACCTACGAGCAGTACTTC.

The chain carries TRBV5-1 and TRBJ2-7; 8 positions match TRBD1. Germline V gene lookup returns CDR1 SGHRS and CDR2 YFSETQ. This CDR3 is 13 amino acids long. V lost 4 bases to trimming and J lost 7 bases; unmatched junction nucleotides: 7. The CDR3 protein is CASSLGQAKEQYF. In nucleotides, the CDR3 is TGCGCCAGCAGCCTGGGACAGGCTAAAGAGCAGTACTTC.

This clone was detected only once. The J gene is TRBJ2-1, the V gene TRBV29-1; 8 bases agree with TRBD1. The CDR3 extends over 14 amino acids. Per germline, CDR1 SQVTM and CDR2 ANQGSEA. V lost 1 base and J lost 3; bases outside the gene matches: 2. CDR3 region: CSVEGGQVYNEQFF. CDR3 DNA sequence: TGCAGCGTTGAAGGGGGACAGGTCTACAATGAGCAGTTCTTC.

This rearrangement joins TRBV10-3 to TRBJ1-2, with D unresolved. Germline V gene lookup returns CDR1 ENHRY and CDR2 SYGVKD. The CDR3 is 15 residues long. V lost 7 bases and J 5 bases, leaving 20 bases between the germline ends. As DNA, the CDR3 is TGTGCCATCAAAGAGGGAGCGGAAATTCTTTATGGCTACACCTTC. Translation gives CAIKEGAEILYGYTF.

This rearrangement joins TRBV5-4 to TRBJ2-7, with 8 bases identical to TRBD1. Germline CDR1 reads SGHNT; CDR2 reads YYREEE (reference sequence). V shed 0 bases and J 4 bases; nucleotides not matched to a gene: 9. The CDR3 is 16 amino acids. CDR3 nucleotide sequence: TGTGCCAGCAGCTTGGGTGGACAGGGCTTTTCGTACGAGCAGTACTTC. It codes for CASSLGGQGFSYEQYF.

The chain is built from TRBV11-2 and TRBJ2-4; 12 bases are a match to TRBD2. The germline gives CDR1 SGHAT, CDR2 FQNNGV. This CDR3 comprises 18 residues. With 5 bases clipped from V and 3 bases from J, the junction kept 11 bases outside the gene matches. The CDR3 region has the DNA TGTGCCAGCAGCCTGCCGACTAGCGGGAGCGTCGGCAAAAACATTCAGTACTTC. It is translated as CASSLPTSGSVGKNIQYF. Using reference TRBV11-2 and TRBJ2-4 for the parts outside the CDR3, the full variable domain is EAGVAQSPRYKIIEKRQSVAFWCNPISGHATLYWYQQILGQGPKLLIQFQNNGVVDDSQLPKDRFSAERLKGVDSTLKIQPAKLEDSAVYLCASSLPTSGSVGKNIQYFGAGTRLSVL.

The CDR3 nucleotides are TGTGCCAGCAGCAAGGGACTAGCGGGAGATGGCAATGAGCAGTTCTTC. Its translation: CASSKGLAGDGNEQFF. The V call is TRBV7-8, the J call TRBJ2-1; 14 bases are shared with TRBD2. Trimming cost V 5 bases and J 6 bases; bases outside gene matches: 6. Looked up from germline, CDR1 is SGHVS and CDR2 is FQNEAQ. The CDR3 has 16 amino acids.

The chain couples TRBV18 to TRBJ1-1; perhaps TRBD1 as D (6 bases). This CDR3 has 16 amino acids. V shed 0 bases and J shed 4 bases, with 15 bases lying between them. The germline CDR1 and CDR2 sequences are KGHSH and LQKENI. Here the CDR3 DNA reads TGTGCCAGCTCACCACCTCGCAGGGGCGCAGGCACTGAAGCTTTCTTT. It yields the protein CASSPPRRGAGTEAFF.

This rearrangement joins TRBV24-1 to TRBJ2-7; tentative D call: TRBD1 (5 bases). V was shortened by 1 base and J by 3 bases, with 18 bases between the two germline ends. The CDR3 is 17 residues long. The germline V gene has CDR1 KGHDR and CDR2 SFDVKD. This CDR3 reads CATSDLTPRQPRYEQYF. DNA for the CDR3: TGTGCCACCAGTGATTTAACTCCTCGACAGCCACGCTACGAGCAGTACTTC.

This clone was seen a handful of times. The chain recombines TRBV7-9 with TRBJ2-1, with TRBD2 matching over 9 bases. Germline assignment: CDR1 SEHNR and CDR2 FQNEAQ (reference sequence). This CDR3 comprises 13 residues. J gave up 0 bases and V 11 bases, and 2 bases lay outside the gene matches. The CDR3 nucleotides read TGTGCCCTTAGCGGGAGCTCCTACAATGAGCAGTTCTTC. Protein: CALSGSSYNEQFF. The whole variable domain, remainder taken from reference TRBV7-9 and TRBJ2-1, is DTGVSQNPRHKITKRGQNVTFRCDPISEHNRLYWYRQTLGQGPEFLTYFQNEAQLEKSRLLSDRFSAERPKGSFSTLEIQRTEQGDSAMYLCALSGSSYNEQFFGPGTRLTVL.

The chain joins TRBV6-5 to TRBJ2-7, with no clear D. CDR3 length: 14 residues. V shed 4 bases and J shed 2 bases, with 12 bases lying between them. Germline V CDR1 and CDR2: MNHEY, SVGAGI. The CDR3 here is CASSFLPQAYEQYF. The DNA of the CDR3 is TGTGCCAGCAGTTTTCTCCCCCAGGCCTACGAGCAGTACTTC.

The V gene is TRBV7-3, the J gene TRBJ2-1, with D possibly matching TRBD2 (6 bases). The CDR3 is 14 amino acids. Germline values: CDR1 SGHTA, CDR2 FQGTGA. Trimming removed 2 bases at V and 3 bases at J, with 8 bases between. CDR3 sequence reads: CASSLLANYNEQFF. CDR3 bases: TGTGCCAGCAGCTTACTAGCGAACTACAATGAGCAGTTCTTC.

The rearrangement joins TRBV27 to TRBJ2-1, with 12 nucleotides matching TRBD2. Germline CDR1 and CDR2: MNHEY and SMNVEV (reference sequence). J lost 8 bases, V lost 2 bases, and 4 bases had no gene match. There are 15 residues in the CDR3. The CDR3 sequence: CASSLLLAGGDEQFF. The CDR3, as DNA: TGTGCCAGCAGTTTACTACTAGCGGGGGGCGATGAGCAGTTCTTC.

V usage is TRBV29-1 and J usage is TRBJ1-1; D may be TRBD1 (6 bases). V was clipped by 6 bases and J by 6 bases, with 8 bases between them. This CDR3 has 10 residues. CDR1 is SQVTM and CDR2 is ANQGSEA in the germline V gene. The CDR3 reads CSVGTPEAFF. CDR3 nucleotides: TGCAGCGTGGGGACACCTGAAGCTTTCTTT.

The genes are TRBV9 and TRBJ2-2, with 7 bases matching TRBD1. The V gene end was trimmed by 0 bases and the J gene end by 2 bases; junction bases not matched to a gene: 4. This CDR3 is 16 amino acids long. Germline V CDR1 and CDR2: SGDLS, YYNGEE. CDR3 sequence reads: CASSVGQGGNTGELFF. DNA for the CDR3: TGTGCCAGCAGCGTAGGACAGGGTGGAAACACCGGGGAGCTGTTTTTT.

The V gene is TRBV29-1, the J gene TRBJ2-2; the match to TRBD1 covers 7 bases. Germline values: CDR1 SQVTM, CDR2 ANQGSEA. V trimming: 7 bases; J trimming: 7 bases; junction bases outside the gene matches: 6. The CDR3 is 12 residues long. The CDR3 DNA reads as TGCAGCGCCGGGACAGCTATCGGGGAGCTGTTTTTT. Its translation is CSAGTAIGELFF.

This chain joins TRBV28 and TRBJ2-5, with a weak D call TRBD1 (6 bases). Germline loops: CDR1 MDHEN, CDR2 SYDVKM. The CDR3 loop spans 14 amino acids. V was cut by 5 bases and J by 5 bases, with 15 bases left in between. The CDR3 coding sequence is TGTGCCAGCAGTCCTAGGGCAGGGGAGGAGACCCAGTACTTC. It codes for CASSPRAGEETQYF.

The chain carries TRBV5-1 and TRBJ1-5; D is perhaps TRBD1 (5 bases). Germline values: CDR1 SGHRS, CDR2 YFSETQ. The CDR3 length is 15 residues. V lost 4 bases to trimming and J lost 5 bases, with 16 bases between them. The CDR3 DNA reads TGCGCCAGCAGCCTTACGGCGGGGCTGGATCAGCCCCAGCATTTT. Translating gives CASSLTAGLDQPQHF.

This sequence joins TRBV7-2 and TRBJ1-5; D not certain. Trimming pared 0 bases from V and 6 bases from J, leaving 9 bases between. Germline loops: CDR1 SGHTA, CDR2 FQGNSA. This CDR3 spans 14 amino acids. The CDR3 here is CASSLALNGQPQHF. The CDR3 DNA reads TGTGCCAGCAGCTTAGCGCTTAACGGTCAGCCCCAGCATTTT.

This rearrangement joins TRBV7-2 to TRBJ2-3; TRBD2 matches 7 bases. Trimming cost V 7 bases and J 0 bases; bases outside gene matches: 7. This CDR3 contains 15 residues. Looked up from germline, CDR1 is SGHTA and CDR2 is FQGNSA. The CDR3 nucleotides are TGTGCCAGCACCCCCAGCGGGGCTAGCACAGATACGCAGTATTTT. It encodes CASTPSGASTDTQYF.

This chain uses TRBV19 with TRBJ1-1; 7 nucleotides agree with TRBD1. V trimming: 3 bases; J trimming: 10 bases; junction bases outside the gene matches: 11. From germline, CDR1 is LNHDA and CDR2 SQIVND (reference sequence). The CDR3 sequence is 14 residues long. The chain's CDR3 is CASSMAPDRVVAFF. Written as DNA, the CDR3 is TGTGCCAGTAGTATGGCCCCCGACAGGGTTGTAGCTTTCTTT.

This clone was found a few times. V gene TRBV6-5 combines with J gene TRBJ1-3, with TRBD1 matching 7 bases. The ends lost 5 bases at V and 7 bases at J; junction bases unmatched: 8. Germline lookup yields CDR1 MNHEY and CDR2 SVGAGI. The CDR3 consists of 14 residues. The CDR3 loop is CASSPHYRGNTIYF. CDR3 bases: TGTGCCAGCAGTCCCCATTACAGGGGTAACACCATATATTTT.